This T cell receptor beta chain was sequenced in a study of blood T cell repertoires in COVID-19. The data were produced by immunoSEQ multiplex PCR, yet TCRdb's version contains in-frame clones alone and is incomplete. The data contain 350,000 to 400,000 clones, about 89% of them seen just once; the ten biggest clones take up over 0.7%. CDR1 LNHDA and CDR2 SQIVND come from the germline V gene (reference sequence). This CDR3 comprises 17 residues. With 3 bases clipped from V and 2 bases from J, the junction kept 11 bases outside the gene matches. Sequencing was done on a sample of PBMCs or T cells enriched from blood (not recorded which). This TCR was recovered from a woman aged 40 to 50 who had been exposed to COVID-19. This chain uses TRBV19 with TRBJ1-2; 8 nucleotides match TRBD1. The DNA of the CDR3 is TGTGCCAGTAGTATTTCTGGGGATCGGACAGGGAACTATGGCTACACCTTC. As protein: CASSISGDRTGNYGYTF.